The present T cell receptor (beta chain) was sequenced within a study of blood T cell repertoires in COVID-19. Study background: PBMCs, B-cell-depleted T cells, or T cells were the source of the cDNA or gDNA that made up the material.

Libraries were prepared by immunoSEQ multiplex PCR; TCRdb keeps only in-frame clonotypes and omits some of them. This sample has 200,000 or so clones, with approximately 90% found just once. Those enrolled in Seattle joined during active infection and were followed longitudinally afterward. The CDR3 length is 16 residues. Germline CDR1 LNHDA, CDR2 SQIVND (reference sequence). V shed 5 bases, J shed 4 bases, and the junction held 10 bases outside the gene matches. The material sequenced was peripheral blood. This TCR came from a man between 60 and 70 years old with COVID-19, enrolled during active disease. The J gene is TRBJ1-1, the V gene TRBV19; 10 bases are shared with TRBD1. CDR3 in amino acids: CASSLVATGGVTEAFF. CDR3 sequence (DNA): TGTGCCAGTAGTCTAGTGGCGACAGGGGGCGTCACTGAAGCTTTCTTT. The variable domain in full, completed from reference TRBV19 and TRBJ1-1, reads DGGITQSPKYLFRKEGQNVTLSCEQNLNHDAMYWYRQDPGQGLRLIYYSQIVNDFQKGDIAEGYSVSREKKESFPLTVTSAQKNPTAFYLCASSLVATGGVTEAFFGQGTRLTVV.